Listed here is a single TCR beta chain. The antigen is not known. All the people who gave samples were healthy bone marrow donors. A multiplex PCR was run with 60 Vbeta primers and 13 Jbeta primers. How the authors handled the data: There were about 80 million unique TCR beta chains by a later count, and around 10 million of them were shared. Here immunoSEQ multiplex PCR was the method, and the copy in TCRdb shows in-frame clones only, minus some. That table furnishes V, J and clone size, whereas the DNA furnished D and trimming. Of some 85,000 clones listed, 70% to 80% are singletons. This record belongs to a study of cytomegalovirus exposure and HLA in healthy donors. Overall study findings and caveats: TCR beta sequences reportedly predicted the HLA-A and HLA-B alleles of most subjects accurately.

CDR1 and CDR2 (germline): WSHSY, SAAADI. The CDR3 contains 14 residues. V was cut by 4 bases and J by 3 bases, with 11 bases left in between. The genes are TRBV10-2 and TRBJ2-3; D uncertain. This clonotype originated in a man aged 30-40 years in good health and CMV-seronegative. The sequencing input was PBMCs. The CDR3 nucleotides read TGCGCCAGCAGTGCGGGTCAGCTTACAGATACGCAGTATTTT. Protein: CASSAGQLTDTQYF.